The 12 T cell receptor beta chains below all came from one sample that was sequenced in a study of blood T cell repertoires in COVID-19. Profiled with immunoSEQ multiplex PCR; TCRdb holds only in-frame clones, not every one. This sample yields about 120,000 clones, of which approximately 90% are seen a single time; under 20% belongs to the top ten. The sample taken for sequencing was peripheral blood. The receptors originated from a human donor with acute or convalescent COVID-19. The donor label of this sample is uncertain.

The CDR3 loop reads CASSQIRGREANEKLFF. In DNA form, the CDR3 reads TGTGCCAGCAGCCAAATCAGGGGGCGCGAAGCTAATGAAAAACTGTTTTTT. The chain uses TRBV4-2 and TRBJ1-4, with 8 bases that match TRBD1. The junction had 8 bases not matched to a gene; V was cut back by 2 bases and J by 3 bases. This CDR3 comprises 17 residues. The germline gives CDR1 LGHNA, CDR2 YNFKEQ.

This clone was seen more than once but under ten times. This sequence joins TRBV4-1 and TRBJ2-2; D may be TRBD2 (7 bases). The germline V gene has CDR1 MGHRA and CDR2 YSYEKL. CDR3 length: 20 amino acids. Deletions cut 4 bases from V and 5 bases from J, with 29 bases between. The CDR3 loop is CASSRMEGGAGLVRTGELFF. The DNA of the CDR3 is TGCGCCAGCAGCCGGATGGAAGGGGGGGCCGGTTTAGTAAGAACCGGGGAGCTGTTTTTT.

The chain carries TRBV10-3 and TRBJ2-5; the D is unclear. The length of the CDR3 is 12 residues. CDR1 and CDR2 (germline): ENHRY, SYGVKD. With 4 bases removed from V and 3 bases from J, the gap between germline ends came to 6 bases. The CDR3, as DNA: TGTGCCATCAGTGTAGATAAAGAGACCCAGTACTTC. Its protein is CAISVDKETQYF.

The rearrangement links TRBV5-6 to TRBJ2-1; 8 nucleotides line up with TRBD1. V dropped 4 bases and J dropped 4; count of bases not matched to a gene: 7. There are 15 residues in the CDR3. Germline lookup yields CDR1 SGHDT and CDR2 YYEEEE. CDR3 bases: TGTGCCAGCAGCCCAGGACAGGGTCTGTACAATGAGCAGTTCTTC. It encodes CASSPGQGLYNEQFF.

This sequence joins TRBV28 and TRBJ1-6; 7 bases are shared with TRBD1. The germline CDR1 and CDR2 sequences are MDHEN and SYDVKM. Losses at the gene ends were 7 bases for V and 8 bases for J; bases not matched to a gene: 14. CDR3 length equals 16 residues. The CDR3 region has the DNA TGTGCCAGCAATCTTTCGGGCAGGGGGTTCTATTCACCCCTCCACTTT. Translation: CASNLSGRGFYSPLHF.

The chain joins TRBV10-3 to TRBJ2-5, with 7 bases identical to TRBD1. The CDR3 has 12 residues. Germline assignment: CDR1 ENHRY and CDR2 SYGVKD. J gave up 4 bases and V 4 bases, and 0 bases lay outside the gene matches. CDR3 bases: TGTGCCATCAGTGGACAGGGAGAGACCCAGTACTTC. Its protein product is CAISGQGETQYF.

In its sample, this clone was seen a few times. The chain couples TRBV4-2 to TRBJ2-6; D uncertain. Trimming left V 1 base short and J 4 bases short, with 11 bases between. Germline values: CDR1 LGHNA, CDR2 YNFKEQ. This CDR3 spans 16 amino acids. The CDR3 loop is CASSQGFGDGANVLTF. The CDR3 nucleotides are TGTGCCAGCAGCCAAGGGTTCGGAGACGGGGCCAACGTCCTGACTTTC.

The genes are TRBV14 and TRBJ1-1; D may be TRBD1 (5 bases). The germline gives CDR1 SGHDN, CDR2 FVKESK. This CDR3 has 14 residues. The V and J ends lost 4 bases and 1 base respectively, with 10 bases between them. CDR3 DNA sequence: TGTGCCAGCAGCCTAGGGGTTAGGAACACTGAAGCTTTCTTT. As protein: CASSLGVRNTEAFF.

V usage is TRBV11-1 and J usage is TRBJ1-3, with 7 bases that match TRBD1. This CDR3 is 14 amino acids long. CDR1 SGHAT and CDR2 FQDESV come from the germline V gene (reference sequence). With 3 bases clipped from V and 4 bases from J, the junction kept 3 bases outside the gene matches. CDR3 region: CASSFDRVGNTIYF. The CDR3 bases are TGTGCCAGCAGCTTCGACAGGGTGGGAAACACCATATATTTT.

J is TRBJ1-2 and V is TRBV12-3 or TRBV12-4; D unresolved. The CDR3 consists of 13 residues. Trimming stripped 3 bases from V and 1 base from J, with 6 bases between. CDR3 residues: CASSFGLNYGYTF. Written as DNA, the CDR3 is TGTGCCAGCAGTTTTGGACTTAACTATGGCTACACCTTC.

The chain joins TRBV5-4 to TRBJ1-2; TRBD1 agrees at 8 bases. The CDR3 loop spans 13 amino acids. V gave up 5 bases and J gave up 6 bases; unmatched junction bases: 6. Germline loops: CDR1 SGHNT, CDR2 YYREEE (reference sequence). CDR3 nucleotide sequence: TGTGCCAGCAGTTTACAGGGGGTGGATGGCTACACCTTC. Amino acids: CASSLQGVDGYTF.

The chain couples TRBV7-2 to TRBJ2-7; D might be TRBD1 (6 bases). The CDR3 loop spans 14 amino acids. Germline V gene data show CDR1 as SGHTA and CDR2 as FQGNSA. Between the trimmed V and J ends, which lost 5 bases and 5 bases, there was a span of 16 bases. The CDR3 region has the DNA TGTGCCAGCAGCCAAAATCAGGGGATTGACGAGCAGTACTTC. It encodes CASSQNQGIDEQYF.